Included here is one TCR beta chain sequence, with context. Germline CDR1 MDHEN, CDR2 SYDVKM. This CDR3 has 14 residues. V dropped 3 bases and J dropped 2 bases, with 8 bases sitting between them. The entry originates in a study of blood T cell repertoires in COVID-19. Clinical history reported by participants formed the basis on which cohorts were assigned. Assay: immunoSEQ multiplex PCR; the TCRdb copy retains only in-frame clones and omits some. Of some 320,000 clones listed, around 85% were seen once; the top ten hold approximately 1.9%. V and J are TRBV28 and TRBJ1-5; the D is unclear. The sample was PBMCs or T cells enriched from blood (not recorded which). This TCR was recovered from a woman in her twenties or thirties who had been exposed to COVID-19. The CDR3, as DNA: TGTGCCAGCAGTTTCCCAGCGGGCAATCAGCCCCAGCATTTT. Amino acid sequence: CASSFPAGNQPQHF.